A single sample is the source of the 26 T cell receptor beta chains below, sequenced in a study of T cells in Graves' hyperthyroidism and ophthalmopathy. TCR beta CDR3 sequences were amplified from RNA transcripts. A first-round RT-PCR of the TCR CDR3 used the HTBI primer set. TCRdb re-derived calls from the multiplex PCR reads in MiXCR, one entry per CDR3 protein. The table has approximately 300,000 distinct CDR3 sequences, around a sixth seen once. The sequenced sample consisted of blood. The receptor source for this set is a man aged 25-45 years with Graves' hyperthyroidism.

This clonotype came up many times. The chain couples TRBV27 to TRBJ2-7; D perhaps matches TRBD1 (6 bases). Between the trimmed V and J ends, which lost 6 bases and 3 bases, there was a span of 21 bases. The CDR3 sequence is 16 residues long. In germline, CDR1 is MNHEY, CDR2 SMNVEV (reference sequence). The CDR3 is CASRGGPSTSYYEQYF. For the CDR3, the DNA is TGTGCCAGCAGAGGGGGACCATCGACGTCCTACTACGAGCAGTACTTC.

Worth noting for this clonotype: A much larger clone lies one base from this, so it may be a read error. The CDR3 DNA follows: TGTGCCAGTAGTACTTGGACAGGTGGAATTAACAATCAGCCCCAGCATTTT. It translates to CASSTWTGGINNQPQHF. This chain uses TRBV19 with TRBJ1-5, with 7 bases identical to TRBD1. The ends lost 4 bases at V and 3 bases at J; junction bases unmatched: 12. Germline CDR1 and CDR2: LNHDA and SQIVND (reference sequence). The CDR3 is made up of 17 amino acids. The full variable domain, completed using reference TRBV19 and TRBJ1-5, is DGGITQSPKYLFRKEGQNVTLSCEQNLNHDAMYWYRQDPGQGLRLIYYSQIVNDFQKGDIAEGYSVSREKKESFPLTVTSAQKNPTAFYLCASSTWTGGINNQPQHFGDGTRLSIL.

Concerning this clonotype itself: Germline and junction disagree at one end, which may indicate a read error. The rearrangement links TRBV5-4 to TRBJ2-7; TRBD1 is a possible D gene (5 bases). Germline V gene lookup returns CDR1 SGHNT and CDR2 YYREEE (reference sequence). The CDR3 sequence is 14 residues long. CDR3 region: CASSDWQGSYELYF. CDR3 DNA sequence: TGTGCCAGCAGCGACTGGCAGGGATCCTACGAGCTGTACTTC.

This clonotype was recorded at least ten times. The CDR3 sequence is CSAANTEAFF. CDR3 DNA: TGCAGCGCAGCGAACACTGAAGCTTTCTTT. This chain connects TRBV29-1 to TRBJ1-1; D gene uncertain. Germline V gene lookup returns CDR1 SQVTM and CDR2 ANQGSEA. Trimming left V 7 bases short and J 1 base short, with 4 bases between. The CDR3 extends over 10 amino acids.

This clonotype was counted many times. The gene calls are TRBV29-1 and TRBJ2-1, with TRBD2 matching 8 bases. This CDR3 is 13 amino acids long. Trimming cost V 5 bases and J 5 bases; bases outside gene matches: 5. Germline V gene sequence: CDR1 SQVTM, CDR2 ANQGSEA. The CDR3: CSVPGLGDNEQFF. The CDR3 coding sequence is TGCAGCGTTCCGGGACTAGGGGACAATGAGCAGTTCTTC.

This clonotype was seen many times. This chain uses TRBV6-1 with TRBJ2-7; 13 nucleotides align to TRBD2. The length of the CDR3 is 15 residues. The germline gives CDR1 MNHNS, CDR2 SASEGT. V lost 4 bases to trimming and J lost 3 bases; unmatched junction nucleotides: 3. CDR3 residues: CASSGGLAGYYEQYF. As DNA, the CDR3 is TGTGCCAGCAGTGGGGGACTAGCGGGATACTACGAGCAGTACTTC.

This CDR3 is CASSLGGAGGLTDTQYF. The CDR3 DNA reads as TGTGCCAGCAGCCTGGGGGGGGCGGGAGGACTCACAGATACGCAGTATTTT. The chain joins TRBV3-1 to TRBJ2-3, with TRBD2 matching over 8 bases. CDR3 length equals 17 residues. CDR1 LGHDT and CDR2 YNNKEL come from the germline V gene (reference sequence). With 4 bases clipped from V and 2 bases from J, the junction kept 11 bases outside the gene matches.

In the case of this clonotype: This clone may be a read error of a much larger clone one base away. V is TRBV30 and J is TRBJ2-3; 8 positions agree with TRBD2. The CDR3 spans 15 residues. Germline V gene lookup returns CDR1 GTSNPN and CDR2 SVGIG (reference sequence). CDR3 DNA sequence: TGTGCCTGGAGTGTTCTAGCGGGTAGCACAAATACGCAGTATTTT. Protein product: CAWSVLAGSTNTQYF.

This clonotype was counted only a few times. The chain links TRBV5-1 to TRBJ2-2, with D tentatively TRBD1 (6 bases). V lost 3 bases and J lost 1, with 10 bases in between. Germline V gives CDR1 SGHRS, CDR2 YFSETQ. The CDR3 sequence is 15 residues long. CDR3 DNA: TGCGCCAGCAGCTCGAGGGGGAAGAACACCGGGGAGCTGTTTTTT. It encodes CASSSRGKNTGELFF.

This clonotype was seen a handful of times. CDR3 in DNA: TGCAGTGCTAGAGATCCTAGCGGGAGGATGTACAATGAGCAGTTCTTC. Protein product: CSARDPSGRMYNEQFF. The rearrangement links TRBV20-1 to TRBJ2-1; 11 nucleotides line up with TRBD2. Germline CDR1 DFQATT, CDR2 SNEGSKA (reference sequence). The CDR3 covers 16 residues. J gave up 4 bases and V 0 bases, and 5 bases lay outside the gene matches.

Only a few counts were recorded for this clonotype. The chain joins TRBV20-1 to TRBJ2-2; D possibly corresponds to TRBD1 (5 bases). The V end was cut by 4 bases, the J end by 5 bases, with 14 bases between. CDR3 length: 14 amino acids. Germline CDR1 and CDR2: DFQATT and SNEGSKA (reference sequence). CDR3 coding DNA: TGCAGTGCTACAGGCTTAACAGGAACCGGGGAGCTGTTTTTT. Its protein product is CSATGLTGTGELFF.

The chain recombines TRBV3-1 with TRBJ2-7; TRBD1 is a possible D gene (6 bases). V gave up 0 bases and J gave up 2 bases, with 17 bases separating them. Germline assignment: CDR1 LGHDT and CDR2 YNNKEL (reference sequence). This CDR3 spans 17 amino acids. CDR3 DNA: TGTGCCAGCAGCCAAGATGGTAGGACAGCTGTACCCTACGAGCAGTACTTC. This sequence encodes CASSQDGRTAVPYEQYF.

The J gene is TRBJ2-7, the V gene TRBV20-1, with TRBD2 identical over 8 bases. V trimming: 6 bases; J trimming: 4 bases; junction bases outside the gene matches: 8. The CDR3 totals 13 residues. Germline V lookup: CDR1 DFQATT, CDR2 SNEGSKA (reference sequence). The CDR3 nucleotides read TGCAGTGCCAGCGGGAGAGCCGCTTACGAGCAGTACTTC. As protein: CSASGRAAYEQYF.

This clonotype came up many times. This chain uses TRBV5-1 with TRBJ2-7, with TRBD1 identical over 8 bases. The CDR3 runs 15 residues. The V segment lost 5 bases and the J segment 3 bases; nucleotides outside the gene matches: 10. Germline CDR1 is SGHRS and CDR2 is YFSETQ. The CDR3 region is CASRNLQGVGYEQYF. The CDR3 DNA is TGCGCCAGCAGGAACTTACAGGGGGTAGGCTACGAGCAGTACTTC.

Many counts were recorded for this clonotype. The CDR3 reads CSVEGGAVSSYEQYF. The CDR3 nucleotides read TGCAGCGTTGAAGGGGGGGCAGTCTCCTCCTACGAGCAGTACTTC. This sequence joins TRBV29-1 and TRBJ2-7, with D perhaps matching TRBD1 or TRBD2 (6 bases each). CDR3 length: 15 residues. The germline V gene encodes CDR1 SQVTM and CDR2 ANQGSEA. V gave up 1 base and J gave up 0 bases, with 13 bases separating them.

This clonotype came up a few times. This may come from a read error, since a much larger clone is one base off. CDR3 coding DNA: TGTGCCAGCAAACAAGGCAGGGGCATGAACTATGGCTACACCTTC. This encodes CASKQGRGMNYGYTF. The chain has TRBV12-3 or TRBV12-4 and TRBJ1-2, with D maybe TRBD1 (6 bases). The length of the CDR3 is 15 residues. The V end was cut by 7 bases, the J end by 2 bases, with 17 bases between.

V usage is TRBV7-9 and J usage is TRBJ1-2; tentative D call: TRBD1 (6 bases). Germline V lookup: CDR1 SEHNR, CDR2 FQNEAQ (reference sequence). Trimming left V 5 bases short and J 10 bases short, with 17 bases between. This CDR3 is 13 amino acids long. The CDR3 reads CASSPPGAIVYTF. In nucleotides, the CDR3 is TGTGCCAGCAGCCCCCCGGGGGCTATCGTCTACACCTTC. Full variable domain (rest looked up from reference TRBV7-9 and TRBJ1-2): DTGVSQNPRHKITKRGQNVTFRCDPISEHNRLYWYRQTLGQGPEFLTYFQNEAQLEKSRLLSDRFSAERPKGSFSTLEIQRTEQGDSAMYLCASSPPGAIVYTFGSGTRLTVV.

This chain connects TRBV28 to TRBJ2-7; no firm D call. CDR1 is MDHEN and CDR2 is SYDVKM in the germline V gene. This CDR3 has 13 residues. Trimming shortened V by 4 bases and J by 1 base, and 8 bases separated the two germline ends. The CDR3, as DNA: TGTGCCAGCAGTTCCGGGTGGTCCTACGAGCAGTACTTC. Protein product: CASSSGWSYEQYF. The full variable domain, in which reference TRBV28 and TRBJ2-7 provide the parts outside the CDR3, is DVKVTQSSRYLVKRTGEKVFLECVQDMDHENMFWYRQDPGLGLRLIYFSYDVKMKEKGDIPEGYSVSREKKERFSLILESASTNQTSMYLCASSSGWSYEQYFGPGTRLTVT.

This chain joins TRBV7-9 and TRBJ1-2, with D hard to call. Germline-derived CDR1 and CDR2 are SEHNR and FQNEAQ (reference sequence). V shed 1 base and J shed 4 bases, with 10 bases lying between them. There are 14 residues in the CDR3. CDR3 loop: CASSLDSAFYGYTF. DNA of the CDR3: TGTGCCAGCAGCTTAGATTCTGCCTTCTATGGCTACACCTTC.

This clonotype was detected many times. J is TRBJ2-3 and V is TRBV7-9, with D hard to call. V lost 3 bases and J 2 bases, leaving 9 bases between the germline ends. CDR3 length: 14 amino acids. Per the germline V gene, CDR1 is SEHNR and CDR2 is FQNEAQ (reference sequence). The CDR3 DNA follows: TGTGCCAGCAGCTTGAGCGTAACCACAGATACGCAGTATTTT. Amino acid sequence: CASSLSVTTDTQYF.

The V and J genes are TRBV6-5 and TRBJ1-6, with TRBD1 matching 7 bases. The CDR3 is 15 amino acids. CDR1 is MNHEY, CDR2 SVGAGI, per germline. With V trimmed by 0 bases and J by 7 bases, 3 bases remained unmatched. CDR3 sequence (DNA): TGTGCCAGCAGTTACTCCGGGACAGCAAATTCACCCCTCCACTTT. This translates into CASSYSGTANSPLHF.

V and J are TRBV6-1 and TRBJ2-5, with D perhaps TRBD2 (5 bases). The CDR3 consists of 12 residues. Trimming stripped 10 bases from V and 0 bases from J, with 9 bases between. Germline values: CDR1 MNHNS, CDR2 SASEGT. CDR3 protein: CATRADQETQYF. CDR3 bases: TGTGCCACCCGAGCGGACCAAGAGACCCAGTACTTC.

This clonotype was detected many times. The CDR3 here is CASSFKVGLTDTQYF. Written as DNA, the CDR3 is TGTGCCAGCAGTTTCAAAGTGGGGCTCACAGATACGCAGTATTTT. The rearrangement joins TRBV12-3 or TRBV12-4 to TRBJ2-3; weak D call: TRBD1 (5 bases). V lost 3 bases and J lost 2, with 12 bases in between. CDR3 size: 15 residues.

This clonotype was seen many times. The V gene is TRBV27, the J gene TRBJ1-2; D gene ambiguous. Deletions cut 2 bases from V and 4 bases from J, with 17 bases between. The CDR3 runs to 16 residues. Germline V gene lookup returns CDR1 MNHEY and CDR2 SMNVEV (reference sequence). The CDR3 loop is CASSLTYAGLGYGYTF. The CDR3 DNA follows: TGTGCCAGCAGTTTAACTTATGCCGGTCTCGGCTATGGCTACACCTTC.

This clonotype was seen many times. V is TRBV27 and J is TRBJ1-2, with no clear D. Trimming removed 7 bases from V and 0 bases from J, with 9 bases in between. The V gene's germline CDR1 is MNHEY and CDR2 SMNVEV (reference sequence). The CDR3 has 13 residues. The CDR3 region is CASTRGANYGYTF. The DNA of the CDR3 is TGTGCCAGCACCCGCGGCGCTAACTATGGCTACACCTTC.

In its sample, this clonotype was seen a few times. The V call is TRBV5-1, the J call TRBJ2-7; no firm D call. Germline V gives CDR1 SGHRS, CDR2 YFSETQ. Trimming left V 0 bases short and J 6 bases short, with 10 bases between. The CDR3 loop spans 13 amino acids. The CDR3 is CASSLEASSEQYF. CDR3 coding DNA: TGCGCCAGCAGCTTGGAGGCTAGTAGCGAGCAGTACTTC.